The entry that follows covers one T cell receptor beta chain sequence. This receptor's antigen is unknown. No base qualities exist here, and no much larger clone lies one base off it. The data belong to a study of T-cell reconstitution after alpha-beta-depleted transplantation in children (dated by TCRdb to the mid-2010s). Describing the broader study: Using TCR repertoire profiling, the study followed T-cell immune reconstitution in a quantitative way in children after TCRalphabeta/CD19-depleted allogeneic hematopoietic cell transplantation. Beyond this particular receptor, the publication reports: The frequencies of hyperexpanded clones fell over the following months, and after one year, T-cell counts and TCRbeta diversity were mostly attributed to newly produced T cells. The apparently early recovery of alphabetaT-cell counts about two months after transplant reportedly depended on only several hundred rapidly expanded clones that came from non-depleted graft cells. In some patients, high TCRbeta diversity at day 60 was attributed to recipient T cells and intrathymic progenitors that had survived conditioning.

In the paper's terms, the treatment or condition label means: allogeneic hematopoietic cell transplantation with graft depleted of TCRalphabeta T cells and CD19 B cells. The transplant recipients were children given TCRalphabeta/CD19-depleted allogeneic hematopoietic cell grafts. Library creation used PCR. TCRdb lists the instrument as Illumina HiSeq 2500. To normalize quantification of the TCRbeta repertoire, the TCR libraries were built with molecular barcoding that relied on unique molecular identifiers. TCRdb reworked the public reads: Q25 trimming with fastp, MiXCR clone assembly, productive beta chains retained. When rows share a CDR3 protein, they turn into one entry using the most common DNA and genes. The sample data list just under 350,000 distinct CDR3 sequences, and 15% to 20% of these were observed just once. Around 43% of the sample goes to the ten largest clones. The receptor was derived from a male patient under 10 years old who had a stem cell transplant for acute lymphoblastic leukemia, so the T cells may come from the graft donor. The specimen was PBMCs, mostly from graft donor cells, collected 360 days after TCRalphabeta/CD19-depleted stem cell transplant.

The base sequence is TGTGCCAGCAGTTTTCGGAGGGGACCTAATGAAAAACTGTTTTTT. It translates as CASSFRRGPNEKLFF. The rearrangement combines TRBV27 with TRBJ1-4; D gene: possibly TRBD1, on 5 matching bases. Between the V and J ends, shortened by 3 bases and 3 bases respectively, the junction contains 11 bases. The germline V gene (reference sequence) provides CDR1 MNHEY and CDR2 SMNVEV. The cysteine opens and the phenylalanine closes a CDR3 of 15 amino acids. Only the CDR3 region is kept as DNA, spanning 45 bases read in frame from base 1.